Listed below are T cell receptor beta chains from one sample, sequenced in a study of T cells in Graves' hyperthyroidism and ophthalmopathy. TCRdb ran MiXCR on the multiplex PCR reads and lists one entry per CDR3 protein. Found here are 250,000 to 300,000 distinct CDR3 sequences, roughly 15% of them singletons; the top ten hold about 14%. The sample comprised blood. Receptors were obtained from a woman in her thirties or forties with Graves' hyperthyroidism that later progressed to Graves' ophthalmopathy. Each CDR3 is given with its conserved first and last residue. Expanded clones are given a class, and other clones once, few, many or no size at all.

j_gene,abundance,v_gene,CDR3aa
TRBJ1-4,many,TRBV20-1,CSARDSSSSLGGKLFF
TRBJ1-1,many,TRBV27,CASAPLGGENTEAFF
TRBJ2-4,many,TRBV2,CASSWREVGKNIQYF
TRBJ1-5,many,TRBV27,CASRSSRGMNNQPQHF
TRBJ1-1,many,TRBV20-1,CSAMDSARGEAFF
TRBJ2-1,once,TRBV11-2,CASSRDRDTPYNEQFF
TRBJ2-7,many,TRBV7-2,CASSSTGRRSSYEQYF
TRBJ1-1,many,TRBV28,CATSRGGGNTEAFF
TRBJ2-3,-,TRBV7-8,CASSFSGRRDTQYF
TRBJ2-1,-,TRBV19,CASSIKAGFSYNEQFF
TRBJ2-1,many,TRBV6-1,CATYVNPGQGYNEQFF
TRBJ1-6,many,TRBV6-1,CASNTPSRGISPLHF
TRBJ1-1,many,TRBV7-6,CASSLLLRKMNTEAFF
TRBJ2-1,many,TRBV30,CAWSAGTSPYNEQFF
TRBJ2-1,many,TRBV2,CASIDWTSYNEQFF
TRBJ2-3,many,TRBV7-8,CASSFGGNTDTQYF
TRBJ2-1,many,TRBV19,CASSPNRGGNEQFF
TRBJ2-1,many,TRBV27,CASSLGPRNEQFF
TRBJ2-3,many,TRBV11-2,CASSPRGIRTSGIVAQYF
TRBJ2-7,few,TRBV25-1,CASSEWMDYEQYF
TRBJ1-4,many,TRBV5-6,CASSWDRREKLFF
TRBJ2-1,-,TRBV10-3,CAISGTGTSGQSSYNEQFF
TRBJ2-1,many,TRBV20-1,CSARPGFNEQFF
TRBJ1-1,many,TRBV2,CASSDWDREDTEAFF
TRBJ2-5,many,TRBV14,CASSPSSLGAPRGTQYF
TRBJ1-1,many,TRBV19,CASSIRGVNTEAFF
TRBJ2-1,-,TRBV15,CATSGGLAGEEGYNEQFF
TRBJ2-2,once,TRBV27,CASTPGQGNTGELFF
TRBJ2-1,few,TRBV14,CASSQRQGQYNEQFF
TRBJ2-1,few,TRBV5-8,CASSSGTGTYNEQFF
TRBJ2-7,-,TRBV5-1,CASSLQLAGGYEQYF
TRBJ1-5,-,TRBV20-1,CSAYNQNGQPQHF
TRBJ2-3,many,TRBV20-1,CSASRLEKGTDTQYF
TRBJ2-7,-,TRBV5-6,CASSLEMSSYEQYF
TRBJ1-3,many,TRBV10-2,CASSGLGGENTIYF
TRBJ1-1,-,TRBV4-1,CASSQALVTEAFF
TRBJ2-1,few,TRBV5-1,CASSLPRVHEQFF
TRBJ2-4,many,TRBV7-2,CASSLRTYTREQLAKNIQYF
TRBJ1-1,many,TRBV5-1,CASSTRDRGYHTEAFF
TRBJ1-5,few,TRBV7-8,CASSLAGRFNQPQHF
TRBJ2-1,few,TRBV19,CASSIVGGDGEQFF
TRBJ2-7,many,TRBV28,CASSTTSGSSYEQYF
TRBJ1-1,many,TRBV28,CASSLLTVNTEAFF
TRBJ1-2,few,TRBV5-4,CASRPLAGTGKSVHYGYTF
TRBJ1-1,-,TRBV20-1,CSASPQGSDTEAFF
TRBJ2-7,many,TRBV27,CASSFTLGYEQYF
TRBJ2-7,many,TRBV30,CALVTSGKTYEQYF
TRBJ2-7,few,TRBV6-1,CASSEVTSGGYEQYF
TRBJ2-7,few,TRBV6-5,CASSYSRADEQYF
TRBJ2-7,-,TRBV12-3/TRBV12-4,CASSKGLAGAWQYF
TRBJ1-4,many,TRBV30,CAWSVRGVLFF